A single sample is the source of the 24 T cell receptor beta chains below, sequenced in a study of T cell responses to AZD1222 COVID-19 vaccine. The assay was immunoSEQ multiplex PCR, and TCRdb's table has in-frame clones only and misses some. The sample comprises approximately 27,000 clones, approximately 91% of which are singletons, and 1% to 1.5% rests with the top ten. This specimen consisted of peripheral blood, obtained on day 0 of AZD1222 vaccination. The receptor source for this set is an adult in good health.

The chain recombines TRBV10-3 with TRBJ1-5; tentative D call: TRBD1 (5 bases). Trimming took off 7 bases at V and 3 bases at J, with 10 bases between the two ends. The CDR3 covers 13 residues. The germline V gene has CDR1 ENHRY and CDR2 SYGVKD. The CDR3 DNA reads TGTGCCATCACCAGGGACCACAATCAGCCCCAGCATTTT. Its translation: CAITRDHNQPQHF.

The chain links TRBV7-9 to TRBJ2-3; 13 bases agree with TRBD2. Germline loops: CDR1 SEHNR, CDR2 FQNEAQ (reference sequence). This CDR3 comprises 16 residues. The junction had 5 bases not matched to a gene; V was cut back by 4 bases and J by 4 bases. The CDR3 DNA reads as TGTGCCAGCAGCTCCGGACTAGCGGGAGCCTCAGATACGCAGTATTTT. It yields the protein CASSSGLAGASDTQYF. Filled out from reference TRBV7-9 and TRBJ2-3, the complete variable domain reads DTGVSQNPRHKITKRGQNVTFRCDPISEHNRLYWYRQTLGQGPEFLTYFQNEAQLEKSRLLSDRFSAERPKGSFSTLEIQRTEQGDSAMYLCASSSGLAGASDTQYFGPGTRLTVL.

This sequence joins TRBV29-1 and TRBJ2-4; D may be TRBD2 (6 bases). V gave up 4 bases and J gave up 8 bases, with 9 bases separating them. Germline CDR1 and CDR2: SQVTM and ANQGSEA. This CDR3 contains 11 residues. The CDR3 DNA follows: TGCAGCGTTGGGAGGGCAGACATTCAGTACTTC. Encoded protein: CSVGRADIQYF.

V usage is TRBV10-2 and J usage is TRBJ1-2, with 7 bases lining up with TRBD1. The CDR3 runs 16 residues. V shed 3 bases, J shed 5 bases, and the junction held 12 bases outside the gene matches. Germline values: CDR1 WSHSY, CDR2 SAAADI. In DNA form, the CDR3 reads TGCGCCAGCAGTGATGGGGGACAGCGGGGGCCGTATGGCTACACCTTC. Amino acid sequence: CASSDGGQRGPYGYTF.

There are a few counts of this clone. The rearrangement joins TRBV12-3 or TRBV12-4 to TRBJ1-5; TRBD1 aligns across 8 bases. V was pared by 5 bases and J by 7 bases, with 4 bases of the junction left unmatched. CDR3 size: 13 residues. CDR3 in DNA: TGTGCCAGCAGTGCCAGACAGGGGCAGCCCCAGCATTTT. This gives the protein CASSARQGQPQHF.

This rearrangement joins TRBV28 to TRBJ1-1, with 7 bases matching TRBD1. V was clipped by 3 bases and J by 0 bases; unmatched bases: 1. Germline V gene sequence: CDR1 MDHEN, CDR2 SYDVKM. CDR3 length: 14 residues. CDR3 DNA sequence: TGTGCCAGCAGTTTCGGGACAGTGAACACTGAAGCTTTCTTT. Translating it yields CASSFGTVNTEAFF.

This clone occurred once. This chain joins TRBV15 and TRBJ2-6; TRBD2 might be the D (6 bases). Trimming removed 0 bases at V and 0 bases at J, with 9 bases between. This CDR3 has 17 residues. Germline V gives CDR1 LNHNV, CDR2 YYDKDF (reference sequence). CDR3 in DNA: TGTGCCACCAGCAGAGAACGGGGGAACTCTGGGGCCAACGTCCTGACTTTC. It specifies CATSRERGNSGANVLTF.

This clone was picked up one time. The CDR3 DNA reads TGTGCCAGCAGCCAACTGGCCGAGCAGTACTTC. Its protein is CASSQLAEQYF. The gene calls are TRBV3-1 (or the pseudogene TRBV3-2) and TRBJ2-7; no reliable D call. The V gene lost 2 bases and the J gene lost 6 bases, with 5 bases spanning the gap. The CDR3 extends over 11 amino acids. The germline gives CDR1 LGHDT, CDR2 YNNKEL (reference sequence).

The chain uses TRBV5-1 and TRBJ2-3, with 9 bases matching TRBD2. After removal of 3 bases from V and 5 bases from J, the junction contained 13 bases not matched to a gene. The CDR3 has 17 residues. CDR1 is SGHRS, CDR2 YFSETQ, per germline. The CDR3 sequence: CASSYIAGAPRRDTQYF. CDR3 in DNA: TGCGCCAGCAGCTACATAGCGGGGGCACCCCGAAGAGATACGCAGTATTTT. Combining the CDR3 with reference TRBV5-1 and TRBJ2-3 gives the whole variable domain KAGVTQTPRYLIKTRGQQVTLSCSPISGHRSVSWYQQTPGQGLQFLFEYFSETQRNKGNFPGRFSGRQFSNSRSEMNVSTLELGDSALYLCASSYIAGAPRRDTQYFGPGTRLTVL.

The CDR3 DNA follows: TGTGCCAGCAGCTCGGTTGGCACCGGGGAGCTGTTTTTT. Encoded protein: CASSSVGTGELFF. This chain uses TRBV11-3 with TRBJ2-2; D is unclear. The CDR3 runs 13 residues. Germline CDR1 reads SGHNT; CDR2 reads YENEEA. Trimming took 4 bases from V and 4 from J, leaving 7 bases between them.

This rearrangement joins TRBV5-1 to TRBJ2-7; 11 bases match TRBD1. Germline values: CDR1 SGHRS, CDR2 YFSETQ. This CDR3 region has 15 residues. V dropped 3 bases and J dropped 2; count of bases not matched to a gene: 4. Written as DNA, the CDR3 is TGCGCCAGCAGCTCGGGACAGGGGGGGACCTACGAGCAGTACTTC. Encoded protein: CASSSGQGGTYEQYF.

CDR3 amino acids: CASSHVAGGSPLHF. In DNA form, the CDR3 reads TGTGCCAGCAGCCATGTGGCAGGGGGGTCACCCCTCCACTTT. V is TRBV3-1 (or the pseudogene TRBV3-2) and J is TRBJ1-6; 7 bases map to TRBD1. Losses at the gene ends were 3 bases for V and 10 bases for J; bases not matched to a gene: 6. This CDR3 has 14 residues. The germline V gene encodes CDR1 LGHDT and CDR2 YNNKEL (reference sequence).

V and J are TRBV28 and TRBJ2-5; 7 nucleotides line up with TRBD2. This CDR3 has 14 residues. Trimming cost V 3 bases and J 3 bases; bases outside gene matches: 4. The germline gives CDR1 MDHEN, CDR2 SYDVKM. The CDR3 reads CASSFWREKETQYF. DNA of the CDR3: TGTGCCAGCAGTTTTTGGCGGGAGAAAGAGACCCAGTACTTC.

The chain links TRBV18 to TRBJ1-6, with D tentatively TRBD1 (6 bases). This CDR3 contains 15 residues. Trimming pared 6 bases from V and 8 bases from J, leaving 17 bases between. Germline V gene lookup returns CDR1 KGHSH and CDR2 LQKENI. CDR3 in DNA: TGTGCCAGCTCGCGTACAGGGTCAATCGATTCACCCCTCCACTTT. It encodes CASSRTGSIDSPLHF.

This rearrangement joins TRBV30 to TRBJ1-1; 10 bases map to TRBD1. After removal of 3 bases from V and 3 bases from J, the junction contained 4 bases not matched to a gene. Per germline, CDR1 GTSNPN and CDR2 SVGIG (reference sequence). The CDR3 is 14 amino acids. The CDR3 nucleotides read TGTGCCTGGAGATGGGACAGGGGTGACACTGAAGCTTTCTTT. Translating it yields CAWRWDRGDTEAFF.

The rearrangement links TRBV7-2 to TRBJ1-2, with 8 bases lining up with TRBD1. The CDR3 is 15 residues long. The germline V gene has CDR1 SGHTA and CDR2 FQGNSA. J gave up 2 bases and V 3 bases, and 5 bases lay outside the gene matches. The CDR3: CASSLTGEPNYGYTF. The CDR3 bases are TGTGCCAGCAGCTTGACAGGGGAGCCCAACTATGGCTACACCTTC.

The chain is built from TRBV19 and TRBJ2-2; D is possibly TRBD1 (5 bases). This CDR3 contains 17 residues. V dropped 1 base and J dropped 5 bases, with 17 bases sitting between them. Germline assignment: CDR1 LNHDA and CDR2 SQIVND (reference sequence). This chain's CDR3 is CASSIGRVGVGTGELFF. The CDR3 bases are TGTGCCAGTAGTATAGGCCGAGTAGGGGTTGGGACCGGGGAGCTGTTTTTT. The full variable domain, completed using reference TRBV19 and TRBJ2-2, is DGGITQSPKYLFRKEGQNVTLSCEQNLNHDAMYWYRQDPGQGLRLIYYSQIVNDFQKGDIAEGYSVSREKKESFPLTVTSAQKNPTAFYLCASSIGRVGVGTGELFFGEGSRLTVL.

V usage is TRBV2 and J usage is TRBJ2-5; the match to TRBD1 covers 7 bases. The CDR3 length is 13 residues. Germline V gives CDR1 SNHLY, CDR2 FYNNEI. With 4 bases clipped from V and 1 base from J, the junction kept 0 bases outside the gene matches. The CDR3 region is CASSGDSQETQYF. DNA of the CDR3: TGTGCCAGCAGTGGGGACAGCCAAGAGACCCAGTACTTC.

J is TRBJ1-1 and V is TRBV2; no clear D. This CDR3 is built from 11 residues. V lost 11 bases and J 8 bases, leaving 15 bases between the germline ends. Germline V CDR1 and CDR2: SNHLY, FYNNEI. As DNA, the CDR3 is TGTGCCGGCGGTAAGGGTGGAGAAGCTTTCTTT. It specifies CAGGKGGEAFF.

CDR3 loop: CATGLVRDTQYF. The DNA for the CDR3 is TGTGCGACGGGACTAGTACGTGATACGCAGTATTTT. The chain joins TRBV28 to TRBJ2-3, with 8 bases fitting TRBD2. CDR1 and CDR2 from the germline V gene are MDHEN and SYDVKM. The CDR3 consists of 12 residues.

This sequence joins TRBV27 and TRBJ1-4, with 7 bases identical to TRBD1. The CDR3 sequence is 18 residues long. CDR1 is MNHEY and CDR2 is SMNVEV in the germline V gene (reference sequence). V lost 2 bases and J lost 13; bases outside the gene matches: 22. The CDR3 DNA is TGTGCCAGCAGTTTAAGGGTGGACTTGACAGGGCCGGTAGGAATACTGTTTTTT. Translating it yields CASSLRVDLTGPVGILFF.

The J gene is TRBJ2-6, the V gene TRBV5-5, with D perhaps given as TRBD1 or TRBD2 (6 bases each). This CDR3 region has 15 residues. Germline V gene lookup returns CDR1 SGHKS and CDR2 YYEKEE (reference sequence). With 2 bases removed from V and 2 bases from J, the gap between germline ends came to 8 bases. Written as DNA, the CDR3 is TGTGCCAGCAGCTTTGGGGGGCCTGGGGCCAACGTCCTGACTTTC. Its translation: CASSFGGPGANVLTF.

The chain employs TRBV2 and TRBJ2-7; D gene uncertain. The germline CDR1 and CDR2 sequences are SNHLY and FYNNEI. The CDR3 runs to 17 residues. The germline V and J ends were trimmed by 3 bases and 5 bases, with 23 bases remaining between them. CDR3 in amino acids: CASSDYGKTLGNHEQYF. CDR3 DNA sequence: TGTGCCAGCAGTGACTATGGCAAAACATTGGGGAACCACGAGCAGTACTTC.

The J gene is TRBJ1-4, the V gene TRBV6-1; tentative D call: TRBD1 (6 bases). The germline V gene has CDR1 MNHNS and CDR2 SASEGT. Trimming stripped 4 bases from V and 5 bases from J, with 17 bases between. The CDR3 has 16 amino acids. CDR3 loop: CASSGPQGLINEKLFF. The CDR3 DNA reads TGTGCCAGCAGTGGCCCTCAGGGGCTTATCAATGAAAAACTGTTTTTT.